The 24 T cell receptor beta chains reported below all come from one sample, sequenced in a study of CD8 T cells in Susac syndrome. Reverse transcription of roughly 0.45 to 1 ug RNA used random hexamers. TCRdb passed the immunoSEQ multiplex PCR reads through MiXCR, listing each CDR3 protein once. The sample holds 250,000 to 300,000 distinct CDR3 sequences, approximately 85% seen once. Sample: CD8+ T cells from PBMCs. The receptor source for this set is a human donor with multiple sclerosis.

The sample holds one count of this clonotype. The chain recombines TRBV4-3 with TRBJ1-1; D call uncertain. The CDR3 length is 16 residues. CDR1 is LGHNA, CDR2 YSLEER, per germline. Trimming took off 1 base at V and 1 base at J, with 13 bases between the two ends. Here the CDR3 DNA reads TGCGCCAGCAGCCAAGTTCTACTAGGAGAGAACACTGAAGCTTTCTTT. Translating it yields CASSQVLLGENTEAFF.

The chain couples TRBV20-1 to TRBJ2-1; 9 bases line up with TRBD2. V lost 6 bases to trimming and J lost 8 bases; unmatched junction nucleotides: 11. CDR3 length: 14 amino acids. Per germline, CDR1 DFQATT and CDR2 SNEGSKA (reference sequence). CDR3 sequence: CSATGTSYSDEQFF. Here the CDR3 DNA reads TGCAGTGCCACCGGGACTAGCTATTCGGATGAGCAGTTCTTC.

V is TRBV6-2 or TRBV6-3 and J is TRBJ2-2; TRBD2 matches 10 bases. Germline V CDR1 and CDR2: MNHEY, SVGEGT. V was clipped by 6 bases and J by 0 bases; unmatched bases: 4. The CDR3 has 16 residues. CDR3 protein: CASRGLATPNTGELFF. DNA of the CDR3: TGTGCCAGCAGGGGACTAGCGACCCCGAACACCGGGGAGCTGTTTTTT.

The chain has TRBV7-6 and TRBJ1-1, with unresolved D. V lost 1 base and J 1 base, leaving 10 bases between the germline ends. From germline, CDR1 is SGHVS and CDR2 FNYEAQ. CDR3 length: 15 amino acids. CDR3 residues: CASSLGPSANTEAFF. For the CDR3, the DNA is TGTGCCAGCAGCTTAGGGCCATCGGCGAACACTGAAGCTTTCTTT.

The chain employs TRBV28 and TRBJ2-2; tentative D call: TRBD1 (5 bases). V was cut by 4 bases and J by 6 bases, with 12 bases left in between. This CDR3 spans 14 amino acids. CDR1 and CDR2 (germline): MDHEN, SYDVKM. CDR3 DNA: TGTGCCAGCAGTTCCCCAGGGTGGGCCGGGGAGCTGTTTTTT. Residues: CASSSPGWAGELFF.

The chain recombines TRBV5-6 with TRBJ2-5; 7 bases line up with TRBD2. The CDR3 runs 13 residues. Germline V gene lookup returns CDR1 SGHDT and CDR2 YYEEEE. V was pared by 4 bases and J by 8 bases, with 8 bases of the junction left unmatched. The CDR3 is CASSPTSDETQYF. The CDR3 DNA sequence: TGTGCCAGCAGCCCTACTAGCGATGAAACCCAGTACTTC.

The chain joins TRBV3-1 to TRBJ2-7, with 13 bases fitting TRBD2. Per germline, CDR1 LGHDT and CDR2 YNNKEL (reference sequence). V gave up 4 bases and J gave up 1 base; unmatched junction bases: 4. The CDR3 has 16 amino acids. The CDR3 sequence: CASSRTSGSASYEQYF. CDR3 bases: TGTGCCAGCAGCCGGACTAGCGGGAGTGCTTCCTACGAGCAGTACTTC.

This sequence joins TRBV15 and TRBJ1-2, with 9 nucleotides matching TRBD1. CDR3 length: 14 amino acids. After removal of 4 bases from V and 4 bases from J, the junction contained 4 bases not matched to a gene. CDR1 and CDR2 from the germline V gene are LNHNV and YYDKDF (reference sequence). Here the CDR3 DNA reads TGTGCCACCAGCAAGGACAGGGGAGGCTATGGCTACACCTTC. This codes for CATSKDRGGYGYTF.

The chain joins TRBV7-7 to TRBJ2-2, with 7 bases fitting TRBD2. Germline V gene sequence: CDR1 SSHAT, CDR2 FNYEAQ (reference sequence). CDR3 length: 13 amino acids. The CDR3 spells CASGLTVNGELFF. DNA of the CDR3: TGTGCTAGCGGGTTGACAGTTAACGGGGAGCTGTTTTTT.

DNA of the CDR3: TGTGCCTGGAGTGGGGGGGTTGCCTACGAGCAGTACTTC. Its protein product is CAWSGGVAYEQYF. V gene TRBV30 combines with J gene TRBJ2-7; a weak D match, TRBD2 (6 bases). CDR1 and CDR2 (germline): GTSNPN, SVGIG (reference sequence). The CDR3 runs to 13 residues. The V and J ends lost 1 base and 2 bases respectively, with 9 bases between them.

The rearrangement uses TRBV11-2 and TRBJ2-2; 7 positions match TRBD2. CDR3 length: 19 residues. Unmatched junction bases numbered 15, after V lost 0 bases and J lost 5 bases. Germline V gene lookup returns CDR1 SGHAT and CDR2 FQNNGV. CDR3 residues: CASSLERVPAGRGTGELFF. For the CDR3, the DNA is TGTGCCAGCAGCTTAGAACGGGTCCCAGCGGGACGAGGGACCGGGGAGCTGTTTTTT. Combining the CDR3 with reference TRBV11-2 and TRBJ2-2 gives the whole variable domain EAGVAQSPRYKIIEKRQSVAFWCNPISGHATLYWYQQILGQGPKLLIQFQNNGVVDDSQLPKDRFSAERLKGVDSTLKIQPAKLEDSAVYLCASSLERVPAGRGTGELFFGEGSRLTVL.

The chain carries TRBV7-9 and TRBJ2-3, with D perhaps matching TRBD2 (5 bases). The germline gives CDR1 SEHNR, CDR2 FQNEAQ (reference sequence). CDR3 length: 16 residues. Trimming cost V 1 base and J 0 bases, with 11 bases left between them. This CDR3 is CASSLVYAGSTDTQYF. The CDR3, as DNA: TGTGCCAGCAGCTTAGTATATGCGGGCAGCACAGATACGCAGTATTTT. The full variable domain, in which reference TRBV7-9 and TRBJ2-3 provide the parts outside the CDR3, is DTGVSQNPRHKITKRGQNVTFRCDPISEHNRLYWYRQTLGQGPEFLTYFQNEAQLEKSRLLSDRFSAERPKGSFSTLEIQRTEQGDSAMYLCASSLVYAGSTDTQYFGPGTRLTVL.

The gene calls are TRBV9 and TRBJ2-2, with no clear D. This CDR3 is built from 17 residues. The V end lost 2 bases, the J end lost 0 bases, and 14 bases lay between the germline ends. Germline assignment: CDR1 SGDLS and CDR2 YYNGEE. As DNA, the CDR3 is TGTGCCAGCAGCGTTAATTTATTAGCCCCGAACACCGGGGAGCTGTTTTTT. This encodes CASSVNLLAPNTGELFF.

The chain has TRBV7-9 and TRBJ2-5, with 8 nucleotides matching TRBD2. Per germline, CDR1 SEHNR and CDR2 FQNEAQ (reference sequence). Trimming at V came to 3 bases and at J to 5 bases, leaving 8 bases not matched to a gene. The CDR3 length is 15 residues. The DNA of the CDR3 is TGTGCCAGCAGCTTCAGCGGGAGCCGGGGTGAGACCCAGTACTTC. Its translation is CASSFSGSRGETQYF.

The chain links TRBV15 to TRBJ1-1; D is perhaps TRBD1 (5 bases). Germline V lookup: CDR1 LNHNV, CDR2 YYDKDF (reference sequence). Trimming stripped 3 bases from V and 1 base from J, with 18 bases between. The CDR3 runs to 17 residues. The CDR3 DNA follows: TGTGCCACCAGCAGCGCACGTGGCAGGGCCGGGAACACTGAAGCTTTCTTT. Protein: CATSSARGRAGNTEAFF.

The chain carries TRBV27 and TRBJ2-7; 9 nucleotides align to TRBD2. CDR1 is MNHEY, CDR2 SMNVEV, per germline (reference sequence). With V trimmed by 8 bases and J by 2 bases, 10 bases remained unmatched. The CDR3 extends over 15 amino acids. The CDR3 spells CASGFVSGRTYEQYF. In DNA, the CDR3 is TGTGCCAGCGGGTTCGTGAGCGGGAGGACCTACGAGCAGTACTTC.

This clonotype showed up just once. The gene calls are TRBV5-1 and TRBJ1-1; a possible D gene is TRBD1 (5 bases). In germline, CDR1 is SGHRS, CDR2 YFSETQ. Deletions cut 4 bases from V and 3 bases from J, with 10 bases between. The CDR3 has 13 residues. CDR3 sequence (DNA): TGCGCCAGCAGCCTAGACAGTTACACTGAAGCTTTCTTT. Protein product: CASSLDSYTEAFF.

The rearrangement joins TRBV19 to TRBJ2-1; TRBD2 matches 7 bases. V was clipped by 6 bases and J by 8 bases; unmatched bases: 7. This CDR3 region has 13 residues. Germline loops: CDR1 LNHDA, CDR2 SQIVND (reference sequence). CDR3 nucleotides: TGTGCCAGTAGGGGCGGGAGTGAGGATGAGCAGTTCTTC. Encoded protein: CASRGGSEDEQFF.

The CDR3: CSEDTEAFF. The CDR3 DNA sequence: TGCAGTGAGGACACTGAAGCTTTCTTT. This chain joins TRBV20-1 and TRBJ1-1; no definite D call. The germline V gene has CDR1 DFQATT and CDR2 SNEGSKA (reference sequence). The CDR3 loop spans 9 amino acids. V lost 7 bases to trimming and J lost 3 bases, with 3 bases between them.

The rearrangement links TRBV7-9 to TRBJ2-5; 10 bases fit TRBD2. Germline lookup yields CDR1 SEHNR and CDR2 FQNEAQ (reference sequence). There are 18 residues in the CDR3. Trimming at V came to 4 bases and at J to 5 bases, leaving 16 bases not matched to a gene. In DNA, the CDR3 is TGTGCCAGCAGCTCAACTTACCAGCGGGAGGGCCTAGGGGAGACCCAGTACTTC. Amino acid sequence: CASSSTYQREGLGETQYF. Combining the CDR3 with reference TRBV7-9 and TRBJ2-5 gives the whole variable domain DTGVSQNPRHKITKRGQNVTFRCDPISEHNRLYWYRQTLGQGPEFLTYFQNEAQLEKSRLLSDRFSAERPKGSFSTLEIQRTEQGDSAMYLCASSSTYQREGLGETQYFGPGTRLLVL.

This rearrangement joins TRBV6-2 or TRBV6-3 to TRBJ2-7; 7 bases are a match to TRBD2. This CDR3 is 13 amino acids long. The junction had 4 bases not matched to a gene; V was cut back by 6 bases and J by 2 bases. The germline V gene has CDR1 MNHEY and CDR2 SVGEGT. The CDR3 protein is CASRLTSAYEQYF. The CDR3, as DNA: TGTGCCAGCAGACTCACTAGCGCCTACGAGCAGTACTTC.

The V gene is TRBV4-3, the J gene TRBJ2-1; TRBD2 matches at 9 bases. The V gene end was trimmed by 2 bases and the J gene end by 6 bases; junction bases not matched to a gene: 5. CDR1 and CDR2 from the germline V gene are LGHNA and YSLEER. The CDR3 runs to 15 residues. In DNA form, the CDR3 reads TGCGCCAGCAGCCAACATGGCGGGAGGGGCAATGAGCAGTTCTTC. Its protein product is CASSQHGGRGNEQFF.

The rearrangement links TRBV14 to TRBJ2-3; D is possibly TRBD1 or TRBD2 (5 bases each). Trimming removed 4 bases from V and 7 bases from J, with 18 bases in between. Per the germline V gene, CDR1 is SGHDN and CDR2 is FVKESK. The CDR3 sequence is 15 residues long. The CDR3 DNA follows: TGTGCCAGCAGCCGCGCCGGGGCCCGGGGAAATACGCAGTATTTT. Its translation is CASSRAGARGNTQYF.

The J gene is TRBJ2-7, the V gene TRBV3-1; D is uncertain. The CDR3 totals 14 residues. V was shortened by 7 bases and J by 6 bases, with 19 bases between the two germline ends. The germline V gene encodes CDR1 LGHDT and CDR2 YNNKEL (reference sequence). The CDR3 loop is CASTESPARSEQYF. CDR3 DNA: TGTGCCAGCACCGAGTCCCCGGCCAGGAGCGAGCAGTACTTC.